These 32 T cell receptor beta chains were all obtained from the same sample, sequenced in a study of OX40 agonist ivuxolimab in advanced cancers. Sequencing was performed with immunoSEQ multiplex PCR; in TCRdb, only in-frame clones are kept and a portion is missing. The top ten hold under 1% of the sample, which has 70,000 or so clones, 75% to 90% seen once. The material was CD4+ or CD8+ T cells sorted from blood, obtained in a trial of the OX40 agonist ivuxolimab. These receptors all come from an adult with an advanced solid tumor such as melanoma, head and neck, liver or kidney cancer.

The genes are TRBV25-1 and TRBJ1-2, with no clear D. The CDR3 length is 12 residues. Trimming took off 3 bases at V and 8 bases at J, with 10 bases between the two ends. Germline V gene sequence: CDR1 MGHDK, CDR2 SYGVNS. The CDR3 loop is CASSEEGGGYTF. The CDR3 bases are TGTGCCAGCAGTGAGGAGGGTGGCGGCTACACCTTC.

This chain uses TRBV6-1 with TRBJ2-5; 7 nucleotides align to TRBD2. The CDR3 loop spans 13 amino acids. J was trimmed by 5 bases and V by 5 bases; bases with no gene match: 5. CDR1 and CDR2 from the germline V gene are MNHNS and SASEGT. The CDR3 reads CASSLAALETQYF. The CDR3 DNA reads TGTGCCAGCAGTCTAGCGGCCCTTGAGACCCAGTACTTC.

CDR3: CASSPRTSGGPGNEQFF. CDR3 DNA: TGTGCCAGCAGCCCGAGGACTAGCGGGGGCCCGGGGAATGAGCAGTTCTTC. This chain links TRBV5-6 with TRBJ2-1, with TRBD2 matching over 13 bases. Germline trimming cut 4 bases from V and 7 bases from J; bases unmatched to any gene: 11. Looked up from germline, CDR1 is SGHDT and CDR2 is YYEEEE. There are 17 residues in the CDR3.

This clone was counted between two and nine times. The chain couples TRBV28 to TRBJ1-5, with 7 positions matching TRBD1. Germline V gene lookup returns CDR1 MDHEN and CDR2 SYDVKM. The CDR3 has 14 amino acids. With V trimmed by 4 bases and J by 5 bases, 5 bases remained unmatched. This chain's CDR3 is CASSWDSQYQPQHF. DNA of the CDR3: TGTGCCAGCAGTTGGGACAGTCAATATCAGCCCCAGCATTTT.

The CDR3 nucleotides are TGCGCCAGCAGCTTGCTCCAGGGTCCTCCCAATGAGCAGTTCTTC. Translating gives CASSLLQGPPNEQFF. The gene calls are TRBV5-1 and TRBJ2-1, with D perhaps TRBD1 (5 bases). Germline values: CDR1 SGHRS, CDR2 YFSETQ. Trimming removed 1 base at V and 6 bases at J, with 14 bases between. The CDR3 consists of 15 residues.

The rearrangement links TRBV7-3 to TRBJ2-3, with D possibly called TRBD1 or TRBD2 (5 bases each). Trimming pared 1 base from V and 2 bases from J, leaving 7 bases between. The CDR3 is 14 residues long. CDR1 and CDR2 (germline): SGHTA, FQGTGA. The CDR3 nucleotides read TGTGCCAGCAGCTTAAACGGGGCCACAGATACGCAGTATTTT. This translates into CASSLNGATDTQYF.

The chain recombines TRBV5-1 with TRBJ2-2; TRBD2 matches at 10 bases. The germline V gene encodes CDR1 SGHRS and CDR2 YFSETQ. With 0 bases clipped from V and 8 bases from J, the junction kept 4 bases outside the gene matches. There are 15 residues in the CDR3. The CDR3 DNA is TGCGCCAGCAGCTTGGCCTCGGGACTAGCGGGGGAGCTGTTTTTT. This encodes CASSLASGLAGELFF.

This sequence joins TRBV27 and TRBJ2-7, with D uncertain. The V end lost 3 bases, the J end lost 2 bases, and 17 bases lay between the germline ends. The CDR3 has 16 amino acids. CDR1 and CDR2 from the germline V gene are MNHEY and SMNVEV (reference sequence). CDR3 coding DNA: TGTGCCAGCAGTTTGGGTGGAACATTCGGAACCTACGAGCAGTACTTC. Residues: CASSLGGTFGTYEQYF.

Concerning this clone: Other DNA variants within this sample encode the same CDR3. This chain uses TRBV29-1 with TRBJ2-1; a weak D match, TRBD2 (5 bases). The CDR3 consists of 13 residues. Germline assignment: CDR1 SQVTM and CDR2 ANQGSEA. V lost 7 bases and J 7 bases, leaving 17 bases between the germline ends. The DNA of the CDR3 is TGCAGCGCGGGATTAGAGGCGCCAAATGAGCAGTTCTTC. This gives the protein CSAGLEAPNEQFF.

This chain links TRBV9 with TRBJ2-1, with 8 nucleotides matching TRBD1. Unmatched junction bases numbered 3, after V lost 4 bases and J lost 0 bases. The CDR3 is made up of 15 amino acids. Germline CDR1 is SGDLS and CDR2 is YYNGEE. CDR3 sequence reads: CASSFDRGSYNEQFF. In DNA, the CDR3 is TGTGCCAGCAGCTTTGACAGGGGCTCCTACAATGAGCAGTTCTTC.

The CDR3 here is CASSLDRLANTGELFF. The CDR3 nucleotides read TGTGCCAGCAGTTTAGACAGGCTAGCGAACACCGGGGAGCTGTTTTTT. The genes are TRBV28 and TRBJ2-2; D is perhaps TRBD1 (6 bases). Germline CDR1 reads MDHEN; CDR2 reads SYDVKM. The length of the CDR3 is 16 residues. Trimming removed 2 bases at V and 0 bases at J, with 10 bases between.

The chain links TRBV5-1 to TRBJ2-7, with 9 bases identical to TRBD2. The germline V gene encodes CDR1 SGHRS and CDR2 YFSETQ. The CDR3 totals 13 residues. V was pared by 3 bases and J by 7 bases, with 5 bases of the junction left unmatched. CDR3 amino acids: CASSSGTSQEQYF. CDR3 DNA sequence: TGCGCCAGCAGCTCCGGGACTAGCCAGGAGCAGTACTTC.

The V and J genes are TRBV5-1 and TRBJ2-5; D may match TRBD1 or TRBD2 (6 bases each). V shed 6 bases and J shed 0 bases, with 15 bases lying between them. The CDR3 is 15 residues long. The germline CDR1 and CDR2 sequences are SGHRS and YFSETQ. In DNA form, the CDR3 reads TGCGCCAGCAACCTACTCGGGGGCGACCAAGAGACCCAGTACTTC. Encoded protein: CASNLLGGDQETQYF.

This chain connects TRBV7-2 to TRBJ2-3; no firm D call. The CDR3 contains 16 residues. Germline V gene data show CDR1 as SGHTA and CDR2 as FQGNSA. Trimming cost V 3 bases and J 2 bases, with 15 bases left between them. The CDR3 sequence is CASSFYVGRLTDTQYF. In DNA form, the CDR3 reads TGTGCCAGCAGCTTTTATGTTGGTCGCCTCACAGATACGCAGTATTTT.

The V call is TRBV29-1, the J call TRBJ2-1; 11 bases fit TRBD2. The J segment lost 5 bases and the V segment lost 1 base, leaving 1 base of the junction unmatched. Germline CDR1 SQVTM, CDR2 ANQGSEA. The CDR3 spans 14 residues. The CDR3 loop reads CSVEVGLADNEQFF. In DNA form, the CDR3 reads TGCAGCGTTGAAGTGGGACTAGCGGACAATGAGCAGTTCTTC.

V usage is TRBV19 and J usage is TRBJ2-3; 7 bases map to TRBD1. Germline V gives CDR1 LNHDA, CDR2 SQIVND (reference sequence). J lost 0 bases, V lost 5 bases, and 11 bases had no gene match. The CDR3 has 17 residues. CDR3 DNA: TGTGCCAGTAGTGCCCCGGGACAGAAAGCTAGCACAGATACGCAGTATTTT. As protein: CASSAPGQKASTDTQYF.

The rearrangement uses TRBV28 and TRBJ2-5, with 12 positions matching TRBD1. From germline, CDR1 is MDHEN and CDR2 SYDVKM. The CDR3 runs 15 residues. V lost 3 bases and J lost 7; bases outside the gene matches: 6. The CDR3 coding sequence is TGTGCCAGCAGTTTGTCCGGGACAGGGGGCGGGACCCAGTACTTC. This gives the protein CASSLSGTGGGTQYF.

This clone was recorded only once. The chain has TRBV5-1 and TRBJ2-3, with TRBD2 identical over 7 bases. There are 14 residues in the CDR3. V lost 0 bases and J lost 8; bases outside the gene matches: 6. CDR1 and CDR2 from the germline V gene are SGHRS and YFSETQ. The CDR3 DNA reads TGCGCCAGCAGCTTGGCGGGGGGAGGAGGTACGCAGTATTTT. It translates to CASSLAGGGGTQYF.

V is TRBV6-1 and J is TRBJ1-2, with 9 bases lining up with TRBD1. V trimming: 7 bases; J trimming: 8 bases; junction bases outside the gene matches: 11. The CDR3 runs 14 residues. Per the germline V gene, CDR1 is MNHNS and CDR2 is SASEGT. The CDR3 nucleotides are TGTGCCAGCACCACGTCCGGGACAGGGTCCGGCTACACCTTC. This translates into CASTTSGTGSGYTF.

The chain recombines TRBV14 with TRBJ2-5; possibly TRBD2 for D (5 bases). The CDR3 totals 12 residues. The V gene's germline CDR1 is SGHDN and CDR2 FVKESK. V lost 1 base and J lost 5, with 5 bases in between. Here the CDR3 DNA reads TGTGCCAGCAGCCAAGCGGGGGAGACCCAGTACTTC. This codes for CASSQAGETQYF.

V gene TRBV11-3 combines with J gene TRBJ2-1; TRBD2 aligns across 12 bases. The CDR3 contains 17 residues. Looked up from germline, CDR1 is SGHNT and CDR2 is YENEEA. V lost 0 bases, J lost 7 bases, and 7 bases stayed unmatched. CDR3 coding DNA: TGTGCCAGCAGCTTAGATGGTGAAGGGACTAGCGGGAATGAGCAGTTCTTC. This translates into CASSLDGEGTSGNEQFF.

V gene TRBV25-1 combines with J gene TRBJ2-3, with 10 bases aligning to TRBD1. Germline V gene data show CDR1 as MGHDK and CDR2 as SYGVNS. The CDR3 length is 18 residues. V gave up 7 bases and J gave up 1 base; unmatched junction bases: 14. This chain's CDR3 is CASTSGQGGLLGTDTQYF. The CDR3 nucleotides are TGTGCCAGCACCTCCGGACAGGGGGGGCTACTGGGCACAGATACGCAGTATTTT.

This clone was seen more than once but under ten times. V and J are TRBV5-4 and TRBJ1-6, with TRBD1 identical over 7 bases. Per germline, CDR1 SGHNT and CDR2 YYREEE (reference sequence). V lost 4 bases to trimming and J lost 5 bases; unmatched junction nucleotides: 3. The CDR3 has 14 residues. The CDR3 loop is CASSAGGDNSPLHF. The CDR3 region has the DNA TGTGCCAGCAGCGCAGGGGGAGATAATTCACCCCTCCACTTT.

The chain couples TRBV5-8 to TRBJ2-1; maybe TRBD1 (5 bases). V lost 3 bases, J lost 5 bases, and 15 bases lay in between. The CDR3 extends over 15 amino acids. The germline V gene encodes CDR1 SGHTS and CDR2 YDEGEE. The DNA of the CDR3 is TGTGCCAGCAGCTGGGAAATGACAGCCAACAATGAGCAGTTCTTC. Translation: CASSWEMTANNEQFF.

The V and J genes are TRBV2 and TRBJ1-2, with D tentatively TRBD1 (5 bases). Germline lookup yields CDR1 SNHLY and CDR2 FYNNEI. This CDR3 comprises 14 residues. Trimming stripped 2 bases from V and 2 bases from J, with 9 bases between. CDR3 coding DNA: TGTGCCAGCAGTGAATCAGGGCACAACTATGGCTACACCTTC. Translated, it gives CASSESGHNYGYTF.

The sample holds a few counts of this clone. The DNA is left out, because the CDR3 cannot be placed on it with certainty; the CDR3 is given as TCRdb lists it. The chain is built from TRBV5-8 and TRBJ2-7; TRBD1 is the table's D call, not checked against the DNA. The CDR3 adds up to 13 amino acids, both ends counted. From germline, CDR1 is SGHTS and CDR2 YDEGEE. The CDR3 protein is CASSFGLGTGGEF.

The genes are TRBV28 and TRBJ2-3; a possible D gene is TRBD1 (7 bases). V was trimmed by 6 bases and J by 2 bases, leaving 18 bases between them. The V gene's germline CDR1 is MDHEN and CDR2 SYDVKM. The CDR3 has 16 residues. In nucleotides, the CDR3 is TGTGCCAGCAGCCTTATACGGAGGGGGCCCACAGATACGCAGTATTTT. This gives the protein CASSLIRRGPTDTQYF.

The rearrangement uses TRBV9 and TRBJ2-2; possibly TRBD1 for D (6 bases). The CDR3 is 15 amino acids. Germline V gene data show CDR1 as SGDLS and CDR2 as YYNGEE. Trimming shortened V by 10 bases and J by 0 bases, and 16 bases separated the two germline ends. CDR3 region: CAASPGTTNTGELFF. The CDR3 bases are TGTGCCGCATCACCCGGGACAACGAACACCGGGGAGCTGTTTTTT.

This chain uses TRBV11-3 with TRBJ2-5, with TRBD2 matching 13 bases. This CDR3 is 15 amino acids long. The germline CDR1 and CDR2 sequences are SGHNT and YENEEA. V trimming: 4 bases; J trimming: 5 bases; junction bases outside the gene matches: 4. CDR3 region: CASSSGTSGVETQYF. CDR3 DNA: TGTGCCAGCAGCTCCGGGACTAGCGGGGTGGAGACCCAGTACTTC.

The count of this clone is one. The chain has TRBV5-6 and TRBJ2-1; no clear D. The CDR3 is 14 amino acids. Between the trimmed V and J ends, which lost 4 bases and 7 bases, there was a span of 15 bases. Germline loops: CDR1 SGHDT, CDR2 YYEEEE. The DNA of the CDR3 is TGTGCCAGCAGCGAGGACCCTACACGAAATGAGCAGTTCTTC. Its translation: CASSEDPTRNEQFF.

There are a few counts of this clone. This rearrangement joins TRBV6-1 to TRBJ1-6; D is ambiguous. Germline-derived CDR1 and CDR2 are MNHNS and SASEGT. The CDR3 runs 14 residues. V was shortened by 7 bases and J by 3 bases, with 10 bases between the two germline ends. CDR3 bases: TGTGCCAGCACTCAACGGAGCTATAATTCACCCCTCCACTTT. Its protein product is CASTQRSYNSPLHF.

The chain couples TRBV27 to TRBJ1-2, with 8 bases identical to TRBD1. Germline V gene sequence: CDR1 MNHEY, CDR2 SMNVEV (reference sequence). Trimming removed 5 bases from V and 5 bases from J; junction bases left unmatched: 7. This CDR3 is 14 amino acids long. The CDR3 protein is CASSDRGGGYGYTF. CDR3 coding DNA: TGTGCCAGCAGTGACAGGGGTGGGGGATATGGCTACACCTTC.